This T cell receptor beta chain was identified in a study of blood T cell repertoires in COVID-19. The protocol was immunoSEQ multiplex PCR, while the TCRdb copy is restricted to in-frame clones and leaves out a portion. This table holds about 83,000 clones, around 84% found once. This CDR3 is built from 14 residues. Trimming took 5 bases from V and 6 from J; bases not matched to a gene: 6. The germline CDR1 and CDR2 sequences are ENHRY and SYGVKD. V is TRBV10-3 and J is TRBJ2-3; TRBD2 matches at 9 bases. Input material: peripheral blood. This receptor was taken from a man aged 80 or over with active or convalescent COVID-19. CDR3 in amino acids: CAISPSGRPDTQYF. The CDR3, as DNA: TGTGCCATCAGTCCGAGCGGGAGGCCGGATACGCAGTATTTT.